The 16 T cell receptor beta chains reported below all come from one sample, sequenced in a study of blood T cells in healthy people across ages. PCR was performed a second time for about 7 to 12 cycles using a sample-barcoded 5' primer and a J-beta primer mix. MiXCR was run by TCRdb on the 5' RACE reads, yielding one entry per CDR3 protein. The sample gives 600,000 to 1,000,000 distinct CDR3 sequences, roughly 25% of which show up once; approximately 3.7% is in the top ten. These data are also associated with another study on T cells of mothers and their children.

The material sequenced was blood. The receptors stem from a boy younger than 18 in good health.

The genes are TRBV18 and TRBJ1-1; a weak D match, TRBD1 (6 bases). Germline V gene lookup returns CDR1 KGHSH and CDR2 LQKENI. The ends were cut back, 5 bases at V and 2 bases at J, with 12 bases in the middle. The CDR3 is 14 amino acids. The CDR3 sequence: CASSENRDNTEAFF. The CDR3 nucleotides are TGTGCCAGCTCAGAGAACAGGGACAACACTGAAGCTTTCTTT.

The chain recombines TRBV7-3 with TRBJ2-7; unclear D gene. The V gene's germline CDR1 is SGHTA and CDR2 FQGTGA. This CDR3 is built from 14 residues. The germline V and J ends were trimmed by 1 base and 0 bases, with 7 bases remaining between them. CDR3 region: CASSLSASSYEQYF. As DNA, the CDR3 is TGTGCCAGCAGCTTAAGCGCGAGCTCCTACGAGCAGTACTTC. Full variable domain (rest looked up from reference TRBV7-3 and TRBJ2-7): GAGVSQTPSNKVTEKGKYVELRCDPISGHTALYWYRQSLGQGPEFLIYFQGTGAADDSGLPNDRFFAVRPEGSVSTLKIQRTERGDSAVYLCASSLSASSYEQYFGPGTRLTVT.

This clonotype showed up many times. This chain connects TRBV28 to TRBJ1-1, with D possibly being TRBD1 (5 bases). This CDR3 contains 15 residues. Looked up from germline, CDR1 is MDHEN and CDR2 is SYDVKM. The ends were cut back, 2 bases at V and 0 bases at J, with 10 bases in the middle. The CDR3 nucleotides are TGTGCCAGCAGTTTAAGGGGAGGCATGAACACTGAAGCTTTCTTT. Amino acid sequence: CASSLRGGMNTEAFF.

This clonotype occurred many times. The chain has TRBV4-3 and TRBJ1-4; 9 nucleotides agree with TRBD1. Trimming at V came to 4 bases and at J to 8 bases, leaving 5 bases not matched to a gene. Germline V gene lookup returns CDR1 LGHNA and CDR2 YSLEER. The CDR3 is 14 residues long. CDR3 DNA sequence: TGCGCCAGCAGCCCGGGACAGGGCGGGGAAAAACTGTTTTTT. This translates into CASSPGQGGEKLFF.

This clonotype was observed a handful of times. The chain employs TRBV20-1 and TRBJ2-7; no reliable D call. This CDR3 spans 13 amino acids. The V and J ends lost 0 bases and 4 bases respectively, with 10 bases between them. The germline V gene has CDR1 DFQATT and CDR2 SNEGSKA (reference sequence). The DNA of the CDR3 is TGCAGTGCTAGAGATAAAACACAGTACGAGCAGTACTTC. This codes for CSARDKTQYEQYF.

The CDR3 DNA reads TGTGCCAGCAGTTTAGTTAGCTTGGTTGAGCAGTTCTTC. It is translated as CASSLVSLVEQFF. The rearrangement links TRBV12-3 or TRBV12-4 to TRBJ2-5; no clear D gene. The end of the DNA aligns better with TRBJ2-1, so the J call may be wrong. CDR3 length: 13 residues.

V and J are TRBV4-3 and TRBJ1-2; 8 bases align to TRBD1. V lost 0 bases, J lost 6 bases, and 6 bases stayed unmatched. There are 15 residues in the CDR3. Germline V gives CDR1 LGHNA, CDR2 YSLEER. The CDR3 sequence: CASSQDWAGGHGYTF. The CDR3 DNA sequence: TGCGCCAGCAGCCAAGATTGGGCAGGGGGCCATGGCTACACCTTC.

V gene TRBV28 combines with J gene TRBJ2-7; perhaps TRBD1 as D (6 bases). CDR3 size: 13 residues. Trimming took 10 bases from V and 3 from J, leaving 16 bases between them. Per germline, CDR1 MDHEN and CDR2 SYDVKM. The CDR3 protein is CATHTGISYEQYF. The CDR3 DNA reads as TGTGCCACTCACACAGGGATCAGCTACGAGCAGTACTTC.

The V call is TRBV13, the J call TRBJ2-1; D perhaps matches TRBD1 (6 bases). Near its end, the DNA agrees better with TRBJ2-7, so the J call may be wrong. The germline V gene has CDR1 PRHDT and CDR2 FYEKMQ (reference sequence). The length of the CDR3 is 13 residues. The DNA of the CDR3 is TGTGCCAGCAGCCCGACAGGCCGCTGCGAGCAGTACTTC. It codes for CASSPTGRCEQYF.

This clonotype was seen only a few times. The J gene is TRBJ1-2, the V gene TRBV28, with D possibly TRBD1 on 5 matching bases. Germline V gene sequence: CDR1 MDHEN, CDR2 SYDVKM. V gave up 5 bases and J gave up 5 bases, with 12 bases separating them. CDR3 length: 13 amino acids. The CDR3 spells CASSVGRKYGYTF. The DNA for the CDR3 is TGTGCCAGCAGTGTGGGACGGAAGTATGGCTACACCTTC.

The table lists this clonotype with a count of one. With a much larger clone just one base away, this may be a read error. The rearrangement links TRBV10-3 to TRBJ2-5, with 10 bases identical to TRBD1. V dropped 11 bases and J dropped 5; count of bases not matched to a gene: 8. Germline assignment: CDR1 ENHRY and CDR2 SYGVKD. The CDR3 is 13 residues long. The CDR3 DNA reads TGTGCCGCGACAGGGGGCGAAGGGGAGACCCAGTACTTC. This gives the protein CAATGGEGETQYF.

In its sample, this clonotype was seen a few times. V usage is TRBV6-2 or TRBV6-3 and J usage is TRBJ2-1; 7 bases line up with TRBD1. The germline V gene encodes CDR1 MNHEY and CDR2 SVGEGT. J gave up 9 bases and V 6 bases, and 8 bases lay outside the gene matches. The CDR3 contains 13 residues. The CDR3 coding sequence is TGTGCCAGCAGACTGGGACAGCTGGGTGAGCAGTTCTTC. This codes for CASRLGQLGEQFF.

In this sample, this clonotype turned up a few times. The J gene is TRBJ2-7, the V gene TRBV4-2; no clear D. Germline V gene sequence: CDR1 LGHNA, CDR2 YNFKEQ. Trimming took 1 base from V and 5 from J, leaving 9 bases between them. This CDR3 is built from 13 residues. The CDR3 is CASSQVILDEQYF. As DNA, the CDR3 is TGTGCCAGCAGCCAAGTGATTTTGGACGAGCAGTACTTC.

This clonotype was seen ten or more times. This chain connects TRBV4-2 to TRBJ2-7; D may be TRBD1 (5 bases). Germline V gives CDR1 LGHNA, CDR2 YNFKEQ. The length of the CDR3 is 12 residues. V shed 2 bases and J shed 3 bases, with 5 bases lying between them. CDR3 nucleotides: TGTGCCAGCAGCCAAACAGGCTACGAGCAGTACTTC. It is translated as CASSQTGYEQYF.

The CDR3 DNA follows: TGTGCCAGCATGAGGAACAATGAGCAGTTCTTC. It translates to CASMRNNEQFF. V gene TRBV28 combines with J gene TRBJ2-1, with unresolved D. Germline CDR1 is MDHEN and CDR2 is SYDVKM. This CDR3 region has 11 residues. V was trimmed by 7 bases and J by 5 bases, leaving 6 bases between them.

This clonotype turned up a few times. DNA of the CDR3: TGTGCCAGCAGCTTGGGCCGGACTAGCGGGAGCTCAGATACGCAGTATTTT. Translating gives CASSLGRTSGSSDTQYF. The chain combines TRBV5-6 with TRBJ2-3; 13 nucleotides align to TRBD2. The germline gives CDR1 SGHDT, CDR2 YYEEEE. Germline trimming cut 0 bases from V and 4 bases from J; bases unmatched to any gene: 5. The CDR3 contains 17 residues.